Sequencing of this T cell receptor beta chain was carried out in a study of early T cells in non-severe SARS-CoV-2 infection (dated by TCRdb to the early 2020s). Broadly, across the study: TCR sequencing used bulk RNA from unsorted whole blood, so alpha and beta chains could not be paired.

The study was a case-control design nested within a healthcare worker cohort in London, UK, with weekly nasopharyngeal swab PCR tests and blood sampling. Healthcare workers were enrolled in the week of the UK lockdown, from 23 to 31 March 2020, and were followed every week for up to roughly 15 weeks. Library prep was done by 5' RACE. TCRdb names NextSeq 500 as the instrument used. Unique molecular identifiers were attached to individual cDNA molecules in the TCR library protocol so that sequencing error and PCR bias could be corrected. TCR alpha and beta chains were both sequenced, and the abundances of alpha and beta sequences in each sample were closely correlated with each other. The study's own analysis went as follows. Decombinator V4 was used to annotate TCR sequences for V gene, J gene and CDR3. Expanded TCRs were defined as changing significantly between any two time points under a Poisson model with p below 0.0001. TCR abundances were normalised to the total number of TCRs sequenced per sample and expressed as counts per million. MAIT TCRs were defined by TRAV1-2 paired with TRAJ12, TRAJ20 or TRAJ33, and iNKT TCRs by TRAV10 paired with TRAJ18. VDJdb, accessed 1 November 2021, was searched for CMV, EBV and SARS-CoV-2 annotated TCRs, excluding TCRs annotated for multiple antigens. Starting from the raw public reads, TCRdb applied fastp trimming at Q25, assembled clones with MiXCR and retained in-frame beta chains. Each entry is one CDR3 protein sequence, shown with its most common DNA and genes. The V and J calls and clone size come from TCRdb's table, not from the authors' own analysis. The sample profile shows 84,000 or so distinct CDR3 sequences; 14% of them were found once. Of the sample, approximately 11% is held by the ten largest clones.

This clonotype was recorded a few times. Its antigen remains unidentified. Base qualities are not recorded, but no much larger clone differs from it by a single base. The germline ends are 14 bases apart after V is trimmed by 3 bases and J by 2 bases. The CDR3 runs 15 amino acids, cysteine and phenylalanine included. CDR3 DNA only is kept here, 45 bases in frame from base 1. Broader findings and caveats from the paper: VDJdb matching was skewed toward anti-spike CD8 responses, so virus-specific expansions were likely underestimated and private and CD4 specificities were missed.

Sequencing used whole blood. The rearranged segments are TRBV12-3 or TRBV12-4 and TRBJ2-7, with no reliable assignment of the D segment. This TCR came from an adult who was a healthcare worker with PCR-confirmed SARS-CoV-2 infection or an uninfected control (not recorded which). The sequenced DNA: TGTGCCAGCAGTTTGTCCCATTCGGCTACCTACGAGCAGTACTTC. Its translation reads: CASSLSHSATYEQYF.